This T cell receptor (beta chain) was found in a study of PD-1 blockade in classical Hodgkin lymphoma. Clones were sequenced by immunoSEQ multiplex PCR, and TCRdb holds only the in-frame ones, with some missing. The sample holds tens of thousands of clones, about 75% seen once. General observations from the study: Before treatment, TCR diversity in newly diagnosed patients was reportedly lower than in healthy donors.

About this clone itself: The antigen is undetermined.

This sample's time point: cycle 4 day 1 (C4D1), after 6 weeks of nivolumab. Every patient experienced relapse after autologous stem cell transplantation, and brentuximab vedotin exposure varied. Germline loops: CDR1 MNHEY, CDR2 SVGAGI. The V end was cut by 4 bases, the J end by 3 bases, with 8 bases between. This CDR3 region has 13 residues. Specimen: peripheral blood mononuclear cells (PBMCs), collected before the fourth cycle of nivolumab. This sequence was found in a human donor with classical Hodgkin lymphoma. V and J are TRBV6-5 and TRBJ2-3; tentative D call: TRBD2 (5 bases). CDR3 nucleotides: TGTGCCAGCAGTTCCGGACTGACAGATACGCAGTATTTT. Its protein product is CASSSGLTDTQYF.